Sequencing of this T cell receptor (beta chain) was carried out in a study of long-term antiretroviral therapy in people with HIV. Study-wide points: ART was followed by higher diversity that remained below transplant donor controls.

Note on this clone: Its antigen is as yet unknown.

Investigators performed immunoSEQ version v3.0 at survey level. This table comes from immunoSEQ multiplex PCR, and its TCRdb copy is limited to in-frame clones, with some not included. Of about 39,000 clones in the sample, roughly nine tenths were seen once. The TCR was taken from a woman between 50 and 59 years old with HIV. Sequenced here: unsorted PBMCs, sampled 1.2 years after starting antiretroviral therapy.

This chain's CDR3 is CASWDRGPYNEQFF. For the CDR3, the DNA is TGTGCCAGCTGGGACAGGGGCCCCTACAATGAGCAGTTCTTC. The chain has TRBV2 and TRBJ2-1; 10 bases fit TRBD1. The CDR3 loop spans 14 amino acids. V gave up 8 bases and J gave up 2 bases; unmatched junction bases: 3. Per the germline V gene, CDR1 is SNHLY and CDR2 is FYNNEI.